This passage covers 2 T cell receptor beta chains from one sample sequenced in a study of T cell responses to AZD1222 COVID-19 vaccine. The protocol was immunoSEQ multiplex PCR, while the TCRdb copy is restricted to in-frame clones and leaves out a portion. The sample lists 100,000 or so clones; 85% to 90% were seen once. The source was peripheral blood, collected on day 0 of AZD1222 vaccination. These receptors were obtained from an adult in good health.

This clone was picked up a small number of times. The chain recombines TRBV11-3 with TRBJ1-1, with unresolved D. Trimming left V 0 bases short and J 5 bases short, with 22 bases between. This CDR3 has 18 residues. Looked up from germline, CDR1 is SGHNT and CDR2 is YENEEA. CDR3 region: CASSLDQGGSSVGTEAFF. CDR3 bases: TGTGCCAGCAGCTTAGATCAAGGTGGTTCGTCGGTTGGAACTGAAGCTTTCTTT.

The V and J genes are TRBV5-1 and TRBJ1-5, with 7 positions matching TRBD1. Per the germline V gene, CDR1 is SGHRS and CDR2 is YFSETQ. The CDR3 is made up of 17 amino acids. The trim removed 0 bases at V and 1 base at J, leaving 7 bases unmatched. DNA for the CDR3: TGCGCCAGCAGCTTGGATGGGCAGGGGGAAAGCAATCAGCCCCAGCATTTT. It translates to CASSLDGQGESNQPQHF.